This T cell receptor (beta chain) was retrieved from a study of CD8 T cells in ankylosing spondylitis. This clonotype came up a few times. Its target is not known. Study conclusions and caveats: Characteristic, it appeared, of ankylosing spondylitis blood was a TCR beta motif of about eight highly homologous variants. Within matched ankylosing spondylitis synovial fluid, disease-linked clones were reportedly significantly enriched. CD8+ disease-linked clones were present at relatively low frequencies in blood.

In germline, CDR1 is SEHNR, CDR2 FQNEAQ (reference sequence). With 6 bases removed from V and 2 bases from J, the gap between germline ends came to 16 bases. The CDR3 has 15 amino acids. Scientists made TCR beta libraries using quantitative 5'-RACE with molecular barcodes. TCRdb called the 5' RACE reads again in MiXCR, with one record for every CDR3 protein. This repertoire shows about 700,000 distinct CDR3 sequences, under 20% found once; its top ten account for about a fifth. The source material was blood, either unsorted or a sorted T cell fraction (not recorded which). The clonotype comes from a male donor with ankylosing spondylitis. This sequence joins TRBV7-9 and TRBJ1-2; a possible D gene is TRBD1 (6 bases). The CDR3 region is CASRRNREGNYGYTF. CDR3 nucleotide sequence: TGTGCCAGCAGACGAAACAGGGAGGGCAACTATGGCTACACCTTC.